This T cell receptor (beta chain) was sequenced during a study of cytomegalovirus exposure and HLA in healthy donors. Study-wide results and limits: Common viral pathogens (according to a later analysis) appeared linked to several of the most significant clusters.

J lost 0 bases, V lost 7 bases, and 18 bases had no gene match. Germline-derived CDR1 and CDR2 are SQVTM and ANQGSEA. CDR3 length equals 18 residues. Primers included in the PCR were 60 Vbeta and 13 Jbeta primers. Some clones are missing from TCRdb's copy, which holds only in-frame ones; the method was immunoSEQ multiplex PCR. The repertoire includes around 100,000 clones, about 62% of them detected once, and 3% to 4% sits in the top ten. As to this clone: Its antigen is unidentified.

This clonotype was sampled from a man younger than 40 in good health and CMV-seronegative. Material for sequencing was PBMCs. The V gene is TRBV29-1, the J gene TRBJ2-1; 7 nucleotides match TRBD2. CDR3 DNA sequence: TGCAGCGCTGAGGGGTCAGCGGGAAGCATTTTCTCCTACAATGAGCAGTTCTTC. Translating gives CSAEGSAGSIFSYNEQFF.